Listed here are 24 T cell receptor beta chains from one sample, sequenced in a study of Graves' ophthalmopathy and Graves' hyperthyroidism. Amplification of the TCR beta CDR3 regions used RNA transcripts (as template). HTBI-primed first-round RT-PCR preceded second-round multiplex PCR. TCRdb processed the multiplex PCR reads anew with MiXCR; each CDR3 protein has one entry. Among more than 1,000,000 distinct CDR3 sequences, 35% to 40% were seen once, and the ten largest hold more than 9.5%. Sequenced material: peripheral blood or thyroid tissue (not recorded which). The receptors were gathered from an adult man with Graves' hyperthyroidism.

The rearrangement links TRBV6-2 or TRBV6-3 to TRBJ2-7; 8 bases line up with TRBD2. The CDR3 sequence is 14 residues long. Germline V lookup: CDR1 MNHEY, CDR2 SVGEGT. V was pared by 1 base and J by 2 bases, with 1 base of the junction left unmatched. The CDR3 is CASSYFGGAYEQYF. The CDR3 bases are TGTGCCAGCAGTTACTTCGGGGGGGCCTACGAGCAGTACTTC.

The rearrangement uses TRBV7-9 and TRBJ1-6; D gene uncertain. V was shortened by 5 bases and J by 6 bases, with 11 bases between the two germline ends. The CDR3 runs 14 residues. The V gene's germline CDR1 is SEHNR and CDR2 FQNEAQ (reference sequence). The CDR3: CASSGQVANSPLHF. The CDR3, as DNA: TGTGCCAGCAGCGGGCAGGTTGCTAATTCACCCCTCCACTTT. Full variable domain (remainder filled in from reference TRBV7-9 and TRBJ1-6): DTGVSQNPRHKITKRGQNVTFRCDPISEHNRLYWYRQTLGQGPEFLTYFQNEAQLEKSRLLSDRFSAERPKGSFSTLEIQRTEQGDSAMYLCASSGQVANSPLHFGNGTRLTVT.

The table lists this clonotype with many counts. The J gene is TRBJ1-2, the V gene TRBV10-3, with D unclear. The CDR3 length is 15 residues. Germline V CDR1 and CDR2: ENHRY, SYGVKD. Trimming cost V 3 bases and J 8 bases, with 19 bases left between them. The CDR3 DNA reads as TGTGCCATCAGTGACTCCTCGAGAAAGGGCCGGGGCTACACCTTC. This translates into CAISDSSRKGRGYTF.

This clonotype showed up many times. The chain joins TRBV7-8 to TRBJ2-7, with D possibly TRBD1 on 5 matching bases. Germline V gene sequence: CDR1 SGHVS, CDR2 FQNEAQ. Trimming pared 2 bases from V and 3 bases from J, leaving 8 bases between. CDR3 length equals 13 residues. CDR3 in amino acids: CASSLKGVYEQYF. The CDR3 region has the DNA TGTGCCAGCAGCTTAAAAGGGGTCTACGAGCAGTACTTC. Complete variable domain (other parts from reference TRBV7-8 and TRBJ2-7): GAGVSQSPRYKVAKRGQDVALRCDPISGHVSLFWYQQALGQGPEFLTYFQNEAQLDKSGLPSDRFFAERPEGSVSTLKIQRTQQEDSAVYLCASSLKGVYEQYFGPGTRLTVT.

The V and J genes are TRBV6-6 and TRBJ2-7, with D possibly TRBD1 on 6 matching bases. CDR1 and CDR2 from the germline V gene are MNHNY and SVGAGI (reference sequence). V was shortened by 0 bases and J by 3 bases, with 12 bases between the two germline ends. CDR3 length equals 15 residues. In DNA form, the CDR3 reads TGTGCCAGCAGTTACTCGATACAGGGAAACTACGAGCAGTACTTC. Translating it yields CASSYSIQGNYEQYF.

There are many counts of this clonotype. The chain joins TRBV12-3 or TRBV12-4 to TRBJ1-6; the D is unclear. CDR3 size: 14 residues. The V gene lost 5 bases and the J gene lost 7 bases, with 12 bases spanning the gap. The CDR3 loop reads CASSPGNSNSPLHF. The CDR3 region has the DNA TGTGCCAGCAGTCCCGGCAACTCCAATTCACCCCTCCACTTT.

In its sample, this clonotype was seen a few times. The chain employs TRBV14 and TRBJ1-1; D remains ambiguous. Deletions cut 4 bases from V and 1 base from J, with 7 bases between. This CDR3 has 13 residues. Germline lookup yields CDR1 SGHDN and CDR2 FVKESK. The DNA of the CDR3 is TGTGCCAGCAGCCGGAAGGGGAACACTGAAGCTTTCTTT. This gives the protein CASSRKGNTEAFF.

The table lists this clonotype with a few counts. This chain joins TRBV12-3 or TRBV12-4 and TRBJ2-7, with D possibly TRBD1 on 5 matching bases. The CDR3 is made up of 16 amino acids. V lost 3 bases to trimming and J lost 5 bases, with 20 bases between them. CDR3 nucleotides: TGTGCCAGCAGTTTTACAGGTGGGTCCTCCAGTGACGAGCAGTACTTC. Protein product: CASSFTGGSSSDEQYF.

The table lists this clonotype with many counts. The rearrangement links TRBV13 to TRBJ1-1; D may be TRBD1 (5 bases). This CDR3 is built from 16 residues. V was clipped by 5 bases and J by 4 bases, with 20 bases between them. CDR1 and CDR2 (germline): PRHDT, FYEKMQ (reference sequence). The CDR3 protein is CASSLTERQPLTEAFF. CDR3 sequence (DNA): TGTGCCAGCAGCCTAACAGAACGACAGCCCCTCACTGAAGCTTTCTTT.

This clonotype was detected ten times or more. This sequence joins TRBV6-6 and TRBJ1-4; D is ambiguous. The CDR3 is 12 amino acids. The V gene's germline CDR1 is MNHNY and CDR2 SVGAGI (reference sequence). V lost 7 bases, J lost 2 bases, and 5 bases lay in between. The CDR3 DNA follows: TGTGCCAGCATAGGTACTAATGAAAAACTGTTTTTT. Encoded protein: CASIGTNEKLFF.

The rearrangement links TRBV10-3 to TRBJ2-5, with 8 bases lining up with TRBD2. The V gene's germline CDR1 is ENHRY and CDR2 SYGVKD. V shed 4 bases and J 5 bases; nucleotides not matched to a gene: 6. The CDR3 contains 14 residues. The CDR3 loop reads CAISGGTSGETQYF. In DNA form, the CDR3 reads TGTGCCATCAGTGGGGGGACTAGTGGGGAGACCCAGTACTTC.

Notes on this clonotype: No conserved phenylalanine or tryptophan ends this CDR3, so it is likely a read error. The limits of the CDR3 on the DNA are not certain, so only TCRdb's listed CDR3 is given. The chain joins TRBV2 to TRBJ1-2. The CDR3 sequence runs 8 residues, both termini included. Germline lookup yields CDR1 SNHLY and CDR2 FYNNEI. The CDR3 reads CASSEAFS.

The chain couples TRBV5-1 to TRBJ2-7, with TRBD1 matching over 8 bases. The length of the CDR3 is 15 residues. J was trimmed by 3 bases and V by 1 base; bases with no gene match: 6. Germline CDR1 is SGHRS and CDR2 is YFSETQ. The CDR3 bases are TGCGCCAGCAGCTTGATGTCCGGGACAGGCTACGAGCAGTACTTC. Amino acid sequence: CASSLMSGTGYEQYF.

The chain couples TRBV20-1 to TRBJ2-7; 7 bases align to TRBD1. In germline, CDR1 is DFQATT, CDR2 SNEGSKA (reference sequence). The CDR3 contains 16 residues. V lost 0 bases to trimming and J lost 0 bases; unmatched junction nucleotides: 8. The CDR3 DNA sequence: TGCAGTGCTAGAGATCTTACGACAGGGAGCTCCTACGAGCAGTACTTC. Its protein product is CSARDLTTGSSYEQYF.

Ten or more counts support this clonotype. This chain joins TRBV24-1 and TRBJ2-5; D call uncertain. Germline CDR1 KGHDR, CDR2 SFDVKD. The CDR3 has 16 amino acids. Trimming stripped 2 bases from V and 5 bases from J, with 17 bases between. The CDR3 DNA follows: TGTGCCACCAGTGATTCTTATTCTCGGGTTATGGAGACCCAGTACTTC. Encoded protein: CATSDSYSRVMETQYF.

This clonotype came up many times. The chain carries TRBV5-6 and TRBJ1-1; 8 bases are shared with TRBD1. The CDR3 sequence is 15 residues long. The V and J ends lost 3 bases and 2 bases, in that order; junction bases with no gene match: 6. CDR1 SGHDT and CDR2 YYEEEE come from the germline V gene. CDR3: CASSYGQGENTEAFF. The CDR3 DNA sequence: TGTGCCAGCAGCTATGGACAGGGCGAAAACACTGAAGCTTTCTTT. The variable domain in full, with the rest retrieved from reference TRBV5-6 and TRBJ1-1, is DAGVTQSPTHLIKTRGQQVTLRCSPKSGHDTVSWYQQALGQGPQFIFQYYEEEERQRGNFPDRFSGHQFPNYSSELNVNALLLGDSALYLCASSYGQGENTEAFFGQGTRLTVV.

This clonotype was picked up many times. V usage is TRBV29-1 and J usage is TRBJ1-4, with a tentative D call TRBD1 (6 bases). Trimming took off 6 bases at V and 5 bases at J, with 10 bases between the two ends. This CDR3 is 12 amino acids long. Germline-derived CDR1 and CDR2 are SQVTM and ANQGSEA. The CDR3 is CSVVGGNEKLFF. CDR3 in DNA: TGCAGCGTCGTAGGGGGGAATGAAAAACTGTTTTTT.

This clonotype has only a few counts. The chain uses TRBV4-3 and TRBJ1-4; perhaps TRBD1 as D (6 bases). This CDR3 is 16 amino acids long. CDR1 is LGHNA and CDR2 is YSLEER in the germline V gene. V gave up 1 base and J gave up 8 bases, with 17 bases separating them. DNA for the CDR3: TGCGCCAGCAGCCAAGTCCTCGGAGGGGGGCAAGAAAAACTGTTTTTT. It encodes CASSQVLGGGQEKLFF.

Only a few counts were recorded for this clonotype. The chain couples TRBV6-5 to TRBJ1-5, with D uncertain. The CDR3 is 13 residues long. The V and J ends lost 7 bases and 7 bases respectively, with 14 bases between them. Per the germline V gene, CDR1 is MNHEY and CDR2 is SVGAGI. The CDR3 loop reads CASTPGPRQPQHF. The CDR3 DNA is TGTGCCAGCACACCGGGCCCTAGACAGCCCCAGCATTTT.

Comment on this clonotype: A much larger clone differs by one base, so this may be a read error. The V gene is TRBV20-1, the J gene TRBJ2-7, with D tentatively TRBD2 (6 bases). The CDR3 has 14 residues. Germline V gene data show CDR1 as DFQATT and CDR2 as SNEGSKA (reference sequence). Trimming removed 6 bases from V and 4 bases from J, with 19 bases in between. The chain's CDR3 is CSAYLTGGGYEQYF. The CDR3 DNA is TGCAGTGCCTACCTGACTGGTGGAGGGTACGAGCAGTACTTC.

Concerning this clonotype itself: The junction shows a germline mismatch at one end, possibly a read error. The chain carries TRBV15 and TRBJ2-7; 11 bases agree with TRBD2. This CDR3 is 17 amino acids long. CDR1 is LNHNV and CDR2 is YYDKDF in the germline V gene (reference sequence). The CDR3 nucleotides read TGTGCCACCAGCAGAGAACTAGCGGGAGTGAACACCGGGGAGCTGTACTTC. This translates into CATSRELAGVNTGELYF.

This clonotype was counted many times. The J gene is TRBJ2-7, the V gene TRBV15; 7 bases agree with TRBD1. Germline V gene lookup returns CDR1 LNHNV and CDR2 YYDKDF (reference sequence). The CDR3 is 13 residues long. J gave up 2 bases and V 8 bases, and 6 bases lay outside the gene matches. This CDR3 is CATATGKTYEQYF. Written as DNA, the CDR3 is TGTGCCACCGCGACAGGGAAAACCTACGAGCAGTACTTC.

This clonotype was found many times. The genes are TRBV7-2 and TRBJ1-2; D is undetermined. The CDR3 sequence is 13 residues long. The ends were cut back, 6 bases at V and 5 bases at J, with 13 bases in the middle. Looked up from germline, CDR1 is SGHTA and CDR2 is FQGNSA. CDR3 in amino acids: CASRLPLEYGYTF. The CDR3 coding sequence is TGTGCCAGCAGGCTACCCTTGGAGTATGGCTACACCTTC.

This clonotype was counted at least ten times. CDR3: CASSAGTGEQPQHF. The CDR3, as DNA: TGCGCCAGCAGCGCTGGGACAGGGGAACAGCCCCAGCATTTT. V and J are TRBV5-1 and TRBJ1-5; 10 positions agree with TRBD1. CDR3 length equals 14 residues. CDR1 and CDR2 from the germline V gene are SGHRS and YFSETQ. Trimming took 4 bases from V and 7 from J; bases not matched to a gene: 5. Complete variable domain (other parts from reference TRBV5-1 and TRBJ1-5): KAGVTQTPRYLIKTRGQQVTLSCSPISGHRSVSWYQQTPGQGLQFLFEYFSETQRNKGNFPGRFSGRQFSNSRSEMNVSTLELGDSALYLCASSAGTGEQPQHFGDGTRLSIL.